This TCR beta chain was recorded in a study of Graves' ophthalmopathy and Graves' hyperthyroidism. Fresh peripheral blood, over 9.5 ml, was the PBMC source. This clonotype appeared many times. Antigen unknown. CDR1 and CDR2 from the germline V gene are LNHNV and YYDKDF (reference sequence). There are 12 residues in the CDR3. V lost 5 bases to trimming and J lost 6 bases, with 8 bases between them. Findings and limits, study-wide: Thyroid clonotypes that were expanded above 0.001 frequency mostly also appeared in blood.

Scientists amplified the TCR beta CDR3 regions from RNA transcripts. The authors performed first-round RT-PCR with HTBI primers and then a second-round multiplex PCR. TCRdb re-called the multiplex PCR reads through MiXCR, storing one row per CDR3 protein. The data show roughly 500,000 distinct CDR3 sequences, around 14% seen once. Sample: blood. The V call is TRBV15, the J call TRBJ1-5; D is unclear. The sequence was collected from a woman in her 30s with Graves' ophthalmopathy. CDR3 sequence (DNA): TGTGCCACCAGCGGACGGGGTCAGCCCCAGCATTTT. Protein: CATSGRGQPQHF.